This T cell receptor beta chain was recovered during a study of early T cells in non-severe SARS-CoV-2 infection. V lost 3 bases, J lost 5 bases, and 9 bases lay in between. There are 14 residues in the CDR3. Germline V gives CDR1 SGHRS, CDR2 YFSETQ. Whole-study results and caveats: Matching against VDJdb likely underestimated virus-specific expansions, favoring anti-spike CD8.

In the library, individual cDNA molecules carried attached unique molecular identifiers. Each CDR3 protein is one row after TCRdb ran MiXCR on the 5' RACE reads. The sample holds approximately 81,000 distinct CDR3 sequences, roughly 6% seen once. Regarding this clonotype: Its antigen is unidentified.

The origin of this receptor is an adult who was a healthcare worker with PCR-confirmed SARS-CoV-2 infection or an uninfected control (not recorded which). The sequenced material came from whole blood. The chain links TRBV5-1 to TRBJ2-6; D is unclear. This chain's CDR3 is CASSSLDRANVLTF. The CDR3 DNA reads as TGCGCCAGCAGCTCCTTGGACCGGGCCAACGTCCTGACTTTC.